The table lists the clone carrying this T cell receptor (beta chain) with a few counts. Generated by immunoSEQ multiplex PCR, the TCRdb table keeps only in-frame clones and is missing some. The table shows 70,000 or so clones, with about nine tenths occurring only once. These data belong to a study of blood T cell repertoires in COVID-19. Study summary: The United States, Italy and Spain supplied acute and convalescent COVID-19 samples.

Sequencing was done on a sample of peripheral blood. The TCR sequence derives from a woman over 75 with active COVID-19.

The CDR3 coding sequence is TGTGCCAGCAGCTTGAGGGGCTATGGCTACACCTTC. Its protein is CASSLRGYGYTF. J is TRBJ1-2 and V is TRBV5-6, with a tentative D call TRBD1 (5 bases). This CDR3 comprises 12 residues. V gave up 1 base and J gave up 4 bases, with 5 bases separating them. CDR1 SGHDT and CDR2 YYEEEE come from the germline V gene.